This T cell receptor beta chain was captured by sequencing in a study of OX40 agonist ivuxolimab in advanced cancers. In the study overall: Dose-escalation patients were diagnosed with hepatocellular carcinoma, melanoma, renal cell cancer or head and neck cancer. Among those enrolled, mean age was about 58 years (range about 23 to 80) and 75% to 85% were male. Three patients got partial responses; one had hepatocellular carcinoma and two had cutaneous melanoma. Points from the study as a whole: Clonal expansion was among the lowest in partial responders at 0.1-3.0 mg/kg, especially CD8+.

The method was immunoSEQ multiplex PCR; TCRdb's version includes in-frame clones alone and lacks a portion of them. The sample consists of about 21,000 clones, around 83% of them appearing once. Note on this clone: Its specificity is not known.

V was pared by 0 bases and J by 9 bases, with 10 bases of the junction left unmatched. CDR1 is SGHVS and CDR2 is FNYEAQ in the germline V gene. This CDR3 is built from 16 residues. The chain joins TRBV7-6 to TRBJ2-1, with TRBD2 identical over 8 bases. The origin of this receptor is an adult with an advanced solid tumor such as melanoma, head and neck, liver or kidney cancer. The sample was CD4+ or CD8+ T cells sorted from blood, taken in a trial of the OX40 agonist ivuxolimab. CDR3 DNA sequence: TGTGCCAGCAGCTTAGCGCTAGGTGGGACTAGGGGTGAGCAGTTCTTC. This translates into CASSLALGGTRGEQFF. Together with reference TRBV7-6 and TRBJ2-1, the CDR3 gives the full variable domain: GAGVSQSPRYKVTKRGQDVALRCDPISGHVSLYWYRQALGQGPEFLTYFNYEAQQDKSGLPNDRFSAERPEGSISTLTIQRTEQRDSAMYRCASSLALGGTRGEQFFGPGTRLTVL.